This passage covers 9 T cell receptor beta chains from one sample sequenced in a study of T cells in Graves' hyperthyroidism and ophthalmopathy. RNA transcripts were the template for amplifying TCR beta CDR3 regions. First-round RT-PCR targeting the TCR CDR3 was performed with the HTBI primer set. A single record per CDR3 protein comes from TCRdb applying MiXCR to the multiplex PCR reads. The sample lists approximately 620,000 distinct CDR3 sequences, 14% occurring once. The sequenced sample consisted of blood. The receptors were gathered from a woman aged 25-40 years with Graves' hyperthyroidism that later progressed to Graves' ophthalmopathy.

This clonotype was recorded at least ten times. V gene TRBV28 combines with J gene TRBJ1-3; D might be TRBD1 (5 bases). The CDR3 length is 15 residues. Germline CDR1 reads MDHEN; CDR2 reads SYDVKM. Trimming left V 6 bases short and J 0 bases short, with 12 bases between. CDR3 DNA: TGTGCCAGCAGGGAAGCAGGGCCCTCTGGAAACACCATATATTTT. Its protein is CASREAGPSGNTIYF. The full variable domain, its missing parts supplied by reference TRBV28 and TRBJ1-3, is DVKVTQSSRYLVKRTGEKVFLECVQDMDHENMFWYRQDPGLGLRLIYFSYDVKMKEKGDIPEGYSVSREKKERFSLILESASTNQTSMYLCASREAGPSGNTIYFGEGSWLTVV.

This clonotype has ten or more counts. This sequence joins TRBV3-1 and TRBJ2-1; D ambiguous. The germline V gene has CDR1 LGHDT and CDR2 YNNKEL (reference sequence). Trimming pared 3 bases from V and 6 bases from J, leaving 3 bases between. The CDR3 is made up of 11 amino acids. For the CDR3, the DNA is TGTGCCAGCAGCCACTCCAATGAGCAGTTCTTC. Translated, it gives CASSHSNEQFF.

This clonotype was counted only a few times. The gene calls are TRBV19 and TRBJ2-1, with D perhaps TRBD2 (6 bases). The V gene's germline CDR1 is LNHDA and CDR2 SQIVND (reference sequence). V was pared by 7 bases and J by 0 bases, with 16 bases between. The CDR3 is 16 amino acids. This CDR3 reads CASTPLPGSSYNEQFF. CDR3 bases: TGTGCCAGTACTCCCCTTCCCGGGAGCTCCTACAATGAGCAGTTCTTC.

This chain connects TRBV6-1 to TRBJ2-5; 9 bases line up with TRBD1. J was trimmed by 0 bases and V by 5 bases; bases with no gene match: 7. Germline loops: CDR1 MNHNS, CDR2 SASEGT. The CDR3 extends over 16 amino acids. CDR3 protein: CASSWGTGLDQETQYF. The CDR3 bases are TGTGCCAGCAGTTGGGGGACAGGGCTTGACCAAGAGACCCAGTACTTC.

In this sample, this clonotype turned up many times. The V call is TRBV20-1, the J call TRBJ1-3, with D perhaps TRBD1 (5 bases). CDR1 is DFQATT and CDR2 is SNEGSKA in the germline V gene (reference sequence). This CDR3 has 14 amino acids. The V end was cut by 6 bases, the J end by 3 bases, with 15 bases between. CDR3 in DNA: TGCAGTGCAAAGAGGGGTGCCGGTGGAAACACCATATATTTT. Translated, it gives CSAKRGAGGNTIYF.

The J gene is TRBJ2-7, the V gene TRBV6-1, with TRBD2 matching over 10 bases. This CDR3 spans 14 amino acids. Germline V gene data show CDR1 as MNHNS and CDR2 as SASEGT. Losses at the gene ends were 5 bases for V and 5 bases for J; bases not matched to a gene: 6. The CDR3 loop reads CASSSVLAGNEQYF. In DNA, the CDR3 is TGTGCCAGCAGTTCCGTACTAGCGGGAAACGAGCAGTACTTC.

The chain couples TRBV6-5 to TRBJ2-6, with D perhaps matching TRBD2 (7 bases). Germline CDR1 MNHEY, CDR2 SVGAGI. Trimming shortened V by 3 bases and J by 0 bases, and 15 bases separated the two germline ends. The CDR3 length is 18 residues. CDR3 region: CASSYRGGPSSGANVLTF. CDR3 DNA: TGTGCCAGCAGTTATAGGGGGGGCCCCAGCTCTGGGGCCAACGTCCTGACTTTC.

This clonotype was detected many times. The V call is TRBV12-3 or TRBV12-4, the J call TRBJ1-2, with 7 nucleotides matching TRBD1. V lost 7 bases and J lost 2; bases outside the gene matches: 10. This CDR3 has 15 amino acids. CDR3: CASTFPWDSNYGYTF. CDR3 bases: TGTGCCAGCACCTTCCCTTGGGACAGCAACTATGGCTACACCTTC.

This clonotype has a count of ten or more. The genes are TRBV10-3 and TRBJ2-7; D might be TRBD2 (7 bases). Trimming shortened V by 10 bases and J by 7 bases, and 20 bases separated the two germline ends. The V gene's germline CDR1 is ENHRY and CDR2 SYGVKD. The CDR3 runs 13 residues. CDR3 sequence reads: CATREGDIVEQYF. CDR3 DNA: TGTGCCACCAGGGAGGGGGACATTGTTGAGCAGTACTTC.